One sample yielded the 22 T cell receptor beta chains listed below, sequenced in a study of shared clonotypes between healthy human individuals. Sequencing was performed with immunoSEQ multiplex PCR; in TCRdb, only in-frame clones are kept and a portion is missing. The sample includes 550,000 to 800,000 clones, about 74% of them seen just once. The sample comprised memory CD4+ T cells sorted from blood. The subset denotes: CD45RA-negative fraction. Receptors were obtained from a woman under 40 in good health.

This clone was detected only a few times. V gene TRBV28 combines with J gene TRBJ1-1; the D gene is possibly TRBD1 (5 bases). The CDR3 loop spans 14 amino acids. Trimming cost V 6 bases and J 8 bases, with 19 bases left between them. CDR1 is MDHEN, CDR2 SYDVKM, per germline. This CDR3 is CASSPGKRRGEAFF. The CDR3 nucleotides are TGTGCCAGCAGCCCAGGGAAACGCCGGGGAGAAGCTTTCTTT. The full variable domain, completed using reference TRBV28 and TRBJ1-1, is DVKVTQSSRYLVKRTGEKVFLECVQDMDHENMFWYRQDPGLGLRLIYFSYDVKMKEKGDIPEGYSVSREKKERFSLILESASTNQTSMYLCASSPGKRRGEAFFGQGTRLTVV.

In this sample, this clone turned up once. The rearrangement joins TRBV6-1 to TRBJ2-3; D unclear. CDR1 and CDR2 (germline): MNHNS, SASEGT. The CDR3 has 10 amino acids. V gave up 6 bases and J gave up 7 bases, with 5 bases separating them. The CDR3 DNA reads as TGTGCCAGCAGACTTTATACGCAGTATTTT. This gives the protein CASRLYTQYF.

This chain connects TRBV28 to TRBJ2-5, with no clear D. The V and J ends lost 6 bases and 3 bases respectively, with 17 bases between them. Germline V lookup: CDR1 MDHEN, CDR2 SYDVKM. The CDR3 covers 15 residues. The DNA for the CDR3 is TGTGCCAGCAGCCCAAACTATACAAAAAAAGAGACCCAGTACTTC. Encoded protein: CASSPNYTKKETQYF. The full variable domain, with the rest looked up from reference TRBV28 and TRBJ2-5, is DVKVTQSSRYLVKRTGEKVFLECVQDMDHENMFWYRQDPGLGLRLIYFSYDVKMKEKGDIPEGYSVSREKKERFSLILESASTNQTSMYLCASSPNYTKKETQYFGPGTRLLVL.

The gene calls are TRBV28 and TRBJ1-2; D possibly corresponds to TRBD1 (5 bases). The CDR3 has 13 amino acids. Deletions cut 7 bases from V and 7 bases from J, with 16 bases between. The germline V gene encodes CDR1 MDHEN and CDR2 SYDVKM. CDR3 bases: TGTGCCAGCACGGGGGGGGAAGTGCGTGGCTACACCTTC. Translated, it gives CASTGGEVRGYTF.

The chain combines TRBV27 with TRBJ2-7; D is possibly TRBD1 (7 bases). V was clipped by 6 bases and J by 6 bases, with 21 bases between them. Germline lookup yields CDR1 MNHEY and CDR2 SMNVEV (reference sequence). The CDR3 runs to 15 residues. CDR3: CASRAPGGTTVEQYF. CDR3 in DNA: TGTGCCAGCAGGGCCCCAGGGGGGACCACCGTCGAGCAGTACTTC.

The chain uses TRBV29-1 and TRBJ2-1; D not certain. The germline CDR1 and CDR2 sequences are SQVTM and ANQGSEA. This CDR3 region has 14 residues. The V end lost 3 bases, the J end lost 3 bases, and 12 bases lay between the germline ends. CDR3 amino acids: CSVELRIHYNEQFF. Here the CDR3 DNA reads TGCAGCGTTGAGTTGCGCATTCACTACAATGAGCAGTTCTTC.

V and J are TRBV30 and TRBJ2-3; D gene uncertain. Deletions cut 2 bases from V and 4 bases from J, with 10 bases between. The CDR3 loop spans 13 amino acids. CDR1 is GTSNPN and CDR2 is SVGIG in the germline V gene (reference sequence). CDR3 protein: CAWSSGVPDTQYF. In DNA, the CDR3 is TGTGCCTGGAGTAGTGGGGTCCCAGATACGCAGTATTTT.

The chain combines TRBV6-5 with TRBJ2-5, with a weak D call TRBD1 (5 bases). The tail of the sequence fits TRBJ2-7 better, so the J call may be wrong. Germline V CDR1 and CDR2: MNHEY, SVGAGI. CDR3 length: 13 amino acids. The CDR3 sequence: CASSSSGFLEQYF. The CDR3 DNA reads TGTGCCAGCAGCTCCTCAGGGTTTCTCGAGCAGTACTTC.

In nucleotides, the CDR3 is TGTGCCAGCAGTTTAGTGAGCTATGGCTACACCTTC. It encodes CASSLVSYGYTF. The chain is built from TRBV28 and TRBJ1-2, with D unclear. The length of the CDR3 is 12 residues. V gave up 2 bases and J gave up 4 bases, with 5 bases separating them. Germline V gene data show CDR1 as MDHEN and CDR2 as SYDVKM.

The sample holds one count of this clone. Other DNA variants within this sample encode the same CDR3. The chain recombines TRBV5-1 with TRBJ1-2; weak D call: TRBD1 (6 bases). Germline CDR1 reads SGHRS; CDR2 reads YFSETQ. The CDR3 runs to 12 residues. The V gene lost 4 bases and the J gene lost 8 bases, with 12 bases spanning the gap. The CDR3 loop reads CASSRTGSGYTF. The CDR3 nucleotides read TGCGCCAGCAGCAGAACAGGGTCCGGCTACACCTTC.

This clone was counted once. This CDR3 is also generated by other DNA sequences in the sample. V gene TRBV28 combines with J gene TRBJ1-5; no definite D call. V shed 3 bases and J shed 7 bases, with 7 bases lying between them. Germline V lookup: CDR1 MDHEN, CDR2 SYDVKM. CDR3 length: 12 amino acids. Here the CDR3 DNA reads TGTGCCAGCAGTTTTCCGGGACAGCCCCAGCATTTT. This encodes CASSFPGQPQHF.

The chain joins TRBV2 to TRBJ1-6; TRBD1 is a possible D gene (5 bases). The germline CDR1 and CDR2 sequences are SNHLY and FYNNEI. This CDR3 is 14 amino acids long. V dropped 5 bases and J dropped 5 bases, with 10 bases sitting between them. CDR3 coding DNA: TGTGCCAGCAGTCCCTGGGGGGATAATTCACCCCTCCACTTT. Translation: CASSPWGDNSPLHF.

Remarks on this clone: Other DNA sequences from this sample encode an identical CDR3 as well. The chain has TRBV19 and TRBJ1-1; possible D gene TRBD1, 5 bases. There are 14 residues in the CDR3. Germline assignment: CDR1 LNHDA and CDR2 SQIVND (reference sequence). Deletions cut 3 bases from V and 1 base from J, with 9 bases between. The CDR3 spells CASSIQGGNTEAFF. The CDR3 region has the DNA TGTGCCAGTAGTATCCAGGGAGGGAACACTGAAGCTTTCTTT.

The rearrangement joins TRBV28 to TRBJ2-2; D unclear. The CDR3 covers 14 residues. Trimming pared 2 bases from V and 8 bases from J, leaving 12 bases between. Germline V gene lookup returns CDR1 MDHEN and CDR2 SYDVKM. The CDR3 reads CASSLSGVRGELFF. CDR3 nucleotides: TGTGCCAGCAGTTTAAGTGGAGTGAGGGGGGAGCTGTTTTTT.

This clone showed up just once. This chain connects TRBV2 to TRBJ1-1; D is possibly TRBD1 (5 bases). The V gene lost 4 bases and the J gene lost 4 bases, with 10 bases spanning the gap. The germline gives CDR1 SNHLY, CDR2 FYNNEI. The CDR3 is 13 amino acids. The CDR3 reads CASSVSGTTEAFF. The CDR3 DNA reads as TGTGCCAGCAGTGTATCAGGGACCACTGAAGCTTTCTTT.

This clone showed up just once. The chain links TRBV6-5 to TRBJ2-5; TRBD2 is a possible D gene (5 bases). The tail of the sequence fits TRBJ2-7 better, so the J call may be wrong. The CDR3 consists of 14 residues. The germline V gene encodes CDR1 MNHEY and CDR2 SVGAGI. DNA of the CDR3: TGTGCCAGCAGCCACGGACTCCGCTCCTACGAGCAGTACTTC. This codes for CASSHGLRSYEQYF.

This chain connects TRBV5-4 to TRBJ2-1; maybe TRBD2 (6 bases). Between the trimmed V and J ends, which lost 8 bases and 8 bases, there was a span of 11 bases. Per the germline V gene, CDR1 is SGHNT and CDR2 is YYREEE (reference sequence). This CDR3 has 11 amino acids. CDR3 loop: CASAGRDEQFF. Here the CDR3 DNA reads TGTGCCAGTGCGGGGCGCGATGAGCAGTTCTTC.

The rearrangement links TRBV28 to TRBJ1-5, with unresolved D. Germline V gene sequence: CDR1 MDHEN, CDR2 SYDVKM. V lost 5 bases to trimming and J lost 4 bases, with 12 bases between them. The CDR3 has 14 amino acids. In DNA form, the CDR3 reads TGTGCCAGCAGTCCGCGGCCCATAAATCAGCCCCAGCATTTT. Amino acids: CASSPRPINQPQHF.

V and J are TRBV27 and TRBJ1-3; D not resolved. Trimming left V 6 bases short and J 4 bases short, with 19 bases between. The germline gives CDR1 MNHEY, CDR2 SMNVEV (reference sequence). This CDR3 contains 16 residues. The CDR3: CASSPFPTAGGNTIYF. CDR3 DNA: TGTGCCAGCAGCCCCTTCCCCACAGCGGGCGGAAACACCATATATTTT.

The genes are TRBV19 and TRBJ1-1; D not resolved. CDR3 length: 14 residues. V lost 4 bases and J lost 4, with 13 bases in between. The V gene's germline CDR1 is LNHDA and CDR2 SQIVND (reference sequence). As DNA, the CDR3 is TGTGCCAGTAGTACGCCCGAATGGGGCACTGAAGCTTTCTTT. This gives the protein CASSTPEWGTEAFF.

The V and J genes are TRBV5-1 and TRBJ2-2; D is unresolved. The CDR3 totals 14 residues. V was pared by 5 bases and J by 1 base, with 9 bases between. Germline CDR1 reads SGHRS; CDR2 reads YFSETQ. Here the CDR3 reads CASRVGMNTGELFF. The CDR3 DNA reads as TGCGCCAGCAGGGTAGGGATGAACACCGGGGAGCTGTTTTTT. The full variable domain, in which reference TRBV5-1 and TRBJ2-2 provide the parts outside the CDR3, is KAGVTQTPRYLIKTRGQQVTLSCSPISGHRSVSWYQQTPGQGLQFLFEYFSETQRNKGNFPGRFSGRQFSNSRSEMNVSTLELGDSALYLCASRVGMNTGELFFGEGSRLTVL.

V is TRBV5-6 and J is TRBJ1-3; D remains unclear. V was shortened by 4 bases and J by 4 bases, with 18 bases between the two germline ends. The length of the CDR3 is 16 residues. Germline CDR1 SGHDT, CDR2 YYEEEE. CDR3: CASSQRVSAAGNTIYF. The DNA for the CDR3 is TGTGCCAGCAGCCAGCGGGTTAGTGCGGCCGGAAACACCATATATTTT. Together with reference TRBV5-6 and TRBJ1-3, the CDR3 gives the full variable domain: DAGVTQSPTHLIKTRGQQVTLRCSPKSGHDTVSWYQQALGQGPQFIFQYYEEEERQRGNFPDRFSGHQFPNYSSELNVNALLLGDSALYLCASSQRVSAAGNTIYFGEGSWLTVV.